This entry lists 20 T cell receptor beta chains sequenced from one sample in a study of cytomegalovirus exposure and HLA in healthy donors. This PCR relied on a set of 60 Vbeta primers and 13 Jbeta primers. Produced via immunoSEQ multiplex PCR; TCRdb's table is partial and in-frame only. This sample has 130,000 or so clones, with roughly four fifths found just once. Source material: PBMCs. These receptors originate from a man younger than 30 in good health and CMV-seronegative.

The chain recombines TRBV9 with TRBJ2-3; TRBD2 matches 11 bases. Germline V gives CDR1 SGDLS, CDR2 YYNGEE. Trimming removed 4 bases from V and 7 bases from J; junction bases left unmatched: 11. This CDR3 has 16 amino acids. The CDR3 nucleotides read TGTGCCAGCAGCTTCGGGGGACTAGCGGTACAAAATACGCAGTATTTT. This encodes CASSFGGLAVQNTQYF.

The chain uses TRBV7-9 and TRBJ2-3; D is possibly TRBD2 (6 bases). Per germline, CDR1 SEHNR and CDR2 FQNEAQ (reference sequence). The CDR3 contains 17 residues. Trimming took off 4 bases at V and 4 bases at J, with 21 bases between the two ends. The CDR3: CASSSPLSGPGADTQYF. The DNA for the CDR3 is TGTGCCAGCAGCTCCCCCCTGAGCGGGCCTGGCGCAGATACGCAGTATTTT. Variable domain in full (rest from reference TRBV7-9 and TRBJ2-3): DTGVSQNPRHKITKRGQNVTFRCDPISEHNRLYWYRQTLGQGPEFLTYFQNEAQLEKSRLLSDRFSAERPKGSFSTLEIQRTEQGDSAMYLCASSSPLSGPGADTQYFGPGTRLTVL.

The gene calls are TRBV6-6 and TRBJ2-7; 7 bases agree with TRBD1. The CDR3 is 13 residues long. Trimming took 5 bases from V and 5 from J; bases not matched to a gene: 6. The germline CDR1 and CDR2 sequences are MNHNY and SVGAGI (reference sequence). The CDR3 nucleotides are TGTGCCAGCAGTCCGGGACAGCTAAACGAGCAGTACTTC. Residues: CASSPGQLNEQYF.

Comment on this clone: At one of its ends the junction is not consistent with the germline gene, which may arise from a read error. The V and J genes are TRBV5-1 and TRBJ2-1; TRBD2 matches at 12 bases. The CDR3 is 18 amino acids. Germline-derived CDR1 and CDR2 are SGHRS and YFSETQ. This CDR3 is CATSLARTSGASYNEQFF. CDR3 bases: TGCGCCACCAGCCTGGCACGGACTAGCGGGGCCTCCTACAATGAGCAGTTCTTC. The whole variable domain, filled in from reference TRBV5-1 and TRBJ2-1, reads KAGVTQTPRYLIKTRGQQVTLSCSPISGHRSVSWYQQTPGQGLQFLFEYFSETQRNKGNFPGRFSGRQFSNSRSEMNVSTLELGDSALYLCATSLARTSGASYNEQFFGPGTRLTVL.

CDR3: CASSVIGTGAGDTEAFF. The CDR3 coding sequence is TGTGCCAGCAGTGTTATCGGGACAGGGGCAGGGGACACTGAAGCTTTCTTT. The chain joins TRBV2 to TRBJ1-1, with TRBD1 matching over 10 bases. Trimming removed 4 bases from V and 3 bases from J; junction bases left unmatched: 11. CDR1 and CDR2 (germline): SNHLY, FYNNEI. The CDR3 contains 17 residues.

The chain is built from TRBV27 and TRBJ1-5; D gene ambiguous. This CDR3 is 13 amino acids long. V lost 0 bases and J lost 11, with 11 bases in between. CDR1 is MNHEY and CDR2 is SMNVEV in the germline V gene (reference sequence). The CDR3 loop is CASSLSSGWTQHF. The CDR3 DNA reads TGTGCCAGCAGTTTATCGAGCGGGTGGACCCAGCATTTT.

The chain couples TRBV7-2 to TRBJ2-1; D is unclear. Germline V CDR1 and CDR2: SGHTA, FQGNSA. This CDR3 is 15 amino acids long. Trimming left V 0 bases short and J 9 bases short, with 15 bases between. DNA for the CDR3: TGTGCCAGCAGCTTAGCGGCCGCGACATTGGGTGAGCAGTTCTTC. Encoded protein: CASSLAAATLGEQFF.

The DNA of the CDR3 is TGTGCCAGCAGTTACTCTGAGACAGTCTACGAGCAGTACTTC. It translates to CASSYSETVYEQYF. The J gene is TRBJ2-7, the V gene TRBV6-5; possible D gene TRBD1, 5 bases. CDR3 size: 14 residues. The germline V gene encodes CDR1 MNHEY and CDR2 SVGAGI. V lost 0 bases to trimming and J lost 3 bases, with 9 bases between them.

This rearrangement joins TRBV19 to TRBJ1-5; 7 bases are a match to TRBD1. The germline CDR1 and CDR2 sequences are LNHDA and SQIVND (reference sequence). With 7 bases clipped from V and 8 bases from J, the junction kept 8 bases outside the gene matches. This CDR3 region has 13 residues. CDR3 region: CASTTGPVEPQHF. CDR3 in DNA: TGTGCCAGTACGACAGGGCCCGTGGAGCCCCAGCATTTT.

This chain uses TRBV2 with TRBJ2-7; D unresolved. Trimming left V 5 bases short and J 2 bases short, with 4 bases between. Germline V gene sequence: CDR1 SNHLY, CDR2 FYNNEI. The length of the CDR3 is 11 residues. CDR3 sequence: CASSFTYEQYF. The CDR3 nucleotides are TGTGCCAGCAGTTTTACCTACGAGCAGTACTTC.

The chain combines TRBV19 with TRBJ2-7; the match to TRBD1 covers 10 bases. CDR1 is LNHDA, CDR2 SQIVND, per germline (reference sequence). V gave up 4 bases and J gave up 5 bases; unmatched junction bases: 8. CDR3 size: 15 residues. CDR3 DNA: TGTGCCAGTAGTACCTCCGGGACAGGGGTCAACGAGCAGTACTTC. The encoded protein is CASSTSGTGVNEQYF. Full variable domain (missing parts from reference TRBV19 and TRBJ2-7): DGGITQSPKYLFRKEGQNVTLSCEQNLNHDAMYWYRQDPGQGLRLIYYSQIVNDFQKGDIAEGYSVSREKKESFPLTVTSAQKNPTAFYLCASSTSGTGVNEQYFGPGTRLTVT.

V usage is TRBV19 and J usage is TRBJ1-1, with 7 bases identical to TRBD1. J gave up 1 base and V 4 bases, and 6 bases lay outside the gene matches. Germline assignment: CDR1 LNHDA and CDR2 SQIVND (reference sequence). The CDR3 extends over 15 amino acids. CDR3 nucleotide sequence: TGTGCCAGTAGTACAGGGACAGTCCCGAACACTGAAGCTTTCTTT. Translation gives CASSTGTVPNTEAFF.

CDR3 residues: CASSLRRGADTQYF. As DNA, the CDR3 is TGTGCCAGCAGCCTCCGTAGGGGTGCGGATACGCAGTATTTT. This chain joins TRBV7-2 and TRBJ2-3; D possibly corresponds to TRBD1 (5 bases). Trimming pared 5 bases from V and 6 bases from J, leaving 15 bases between. The CDR3 length is 14 residues. In germline, CDR1 is SGHTA, CDR2 FQGNSA.

This clone has more than one count but fewer than ten. The gene calls are TRBV2 and TRBJ2-3, with 8 bases that match TRBD2. The CDR3 has 13 amino acids. Germline loops: CDR1 SNHLY, CDR2 FYNNEI. With 7 bases clipped from V and 2 bases from J, the junction kept 2 bases outside the gene matches. CDR3 in amino acids: CASTGGNTDTQYF. CDR3 nucleotide sequence: TGTGCCAGCACGGGGGGGAACACAGATACGCAGTATTTT.

Comments on this clone: One end of the junction does not line up with germline, which may come from a read error. This sequence joins TRBV19 and TRBJ2-7; 8 bases match TRBD1. The germline V gene has CDR1 LNHDA and CDR2 SQIVND (reference sequence). The CDR3 spans 15 residues. CDR3 residues: CASSETHPPGQELPF. The CDR3 DNA reads as TGTGCCAGTAGCGAAACACACCCACCGGGACAGGAATTGCCGTTC.

This clone was detected a few times. The rearrangement uses TRBV18 and TRBJ2-5, with TRBD2 matching over 13 bases. Trimming cost V 0 bases and J 2 bases; bases outside gene matches: 6. The CDR3 has 18 amino acids. Germline-derived CDR1 and CDR2 are KGHSH and LQKENI. The CDR3 loop is CASSPPRLAGGDQETQYF. CDR3 coding DNA: TGTGCCAGCTCACCACCGAGACTAGCGGGGGGTGATCAAGAGACCCAGTACTTC.

The chain joins TRBV10-3 to TRBJ2-5; 7 positions match TRBD1. The DNA end is a closer match to TRBJ2-7, so the J assignment may be wrong. The CDR3 totals 14 residues. Per the germline V gene, CDR1 is ENHRY and CDR2 is SYGVKD. The CDR3 DNA is TGTGCCATCAGTGCCGGGACAGCCACTTACGAGCAGTACTTC. Encoded protein: CAISAGTATYEQYF.

The rearrangement links TRBV6-5 to TRBJ2-2, with D maybe TRBD1 (6 bases). The CDR3 covers 14 residues. With 2 bases removed from V and 6 bases from J, the gap between germline ends came to 10 bases. Germline V CDR1 and CDR2: MNHEY, SVGAGI. The CDR3 DNA reads as TGTGCCAGCAGTTACCTCCACAGGGCCGGGGAGCTGTTTTTT. Protein product: CASSYLHRAGELFF.

The chain employs TRBV18 and TRBJ2-7; 7 nucleotides line up with TRBD1. There are 16 residues in the CDR3. V was clipped by 2 bases and J by 1 base; unmatched bases: 8. Germline CDR1 is KGHSH and CDR2 is LQKENI. CDR3 nucleotide sequence: TGTGCCAGCTCACCATTGGGAACAGGGGCTTCCTACGAGCAGTACTTC. Encoded protein: CASSPLGTGASYEQYF.

The chain couples TRBV7-8 to TRBJ2-1; a weak D match, TRBD2 (6 bases). The V gene's germline CDR1 is SGHVS and CDR2 FQNEAQ. This CDR3 has 15 amino acids. The germline V and J ends were trimmed by 5 bases and 4 bases, with 15 bases remaining between them. The CDR3 DNA is TGTGCCAGCAGCCCGGTGGATGGGGGGTACAATGAGCAGTTCTTC. Its protein is CASSPVDGGYNEQFF.